Described below is a single T cell receptor (beta chain) sequence and its context. This sample is part of a study of T cell responses to AZD1222 COVID-19 vaccine. This CDR3 has 14 residues. Germline-derived CDR1 and CDR2 are KGHDR and SFDVKD. V was cut by 4 bases and J by 4 bases, with 10 bases left in between. Repertoires were generated with immunoSEQ multiplex PCR, while TCRdb's copy carries only in-frame clones and drops some. The sample includes about 76,000 clones, 90% of them seen just once. This receptor was identified in an adult in good health. The sample here was peripheral blood, taken on day 0 of AZD1222 vaccination. The rearrangement uses TRBV24-1 and TRBJ1-5; D uncertain. The CDR3 loop reads CATSDGMRNQPQHF. The CDR3 DNA reads as TGTGCCACCAGTGACGGCATGAGAAATCAGCCCCAGCATTTT.